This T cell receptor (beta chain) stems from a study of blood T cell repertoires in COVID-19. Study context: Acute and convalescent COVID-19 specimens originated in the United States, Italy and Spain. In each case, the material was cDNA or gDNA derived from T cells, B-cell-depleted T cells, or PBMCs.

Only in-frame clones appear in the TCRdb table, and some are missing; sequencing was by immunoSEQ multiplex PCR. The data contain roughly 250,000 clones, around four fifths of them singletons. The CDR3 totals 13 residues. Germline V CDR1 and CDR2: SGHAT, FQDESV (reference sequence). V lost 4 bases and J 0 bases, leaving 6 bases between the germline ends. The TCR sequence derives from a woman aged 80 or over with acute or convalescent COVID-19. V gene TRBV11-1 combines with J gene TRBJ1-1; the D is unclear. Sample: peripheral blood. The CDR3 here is CASSSALNTEAFF. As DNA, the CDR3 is TGTGCCAGCAGCTCAGCCTTGAACACTGAAGCTTTCTTT.